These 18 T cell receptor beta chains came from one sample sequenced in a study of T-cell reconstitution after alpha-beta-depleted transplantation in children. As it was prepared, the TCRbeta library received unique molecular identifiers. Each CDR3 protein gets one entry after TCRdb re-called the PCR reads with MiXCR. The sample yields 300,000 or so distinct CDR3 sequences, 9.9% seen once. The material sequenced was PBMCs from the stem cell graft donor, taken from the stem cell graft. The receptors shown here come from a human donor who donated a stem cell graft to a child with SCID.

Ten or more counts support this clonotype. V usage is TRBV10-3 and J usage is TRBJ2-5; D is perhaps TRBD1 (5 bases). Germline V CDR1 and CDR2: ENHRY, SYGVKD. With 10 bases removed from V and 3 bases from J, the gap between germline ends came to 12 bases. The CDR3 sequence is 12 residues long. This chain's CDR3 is CATRTTEETQYF. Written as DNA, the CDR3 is TGTGCCACTAGGACAACCGAAGAGACCCAGTACTTC.

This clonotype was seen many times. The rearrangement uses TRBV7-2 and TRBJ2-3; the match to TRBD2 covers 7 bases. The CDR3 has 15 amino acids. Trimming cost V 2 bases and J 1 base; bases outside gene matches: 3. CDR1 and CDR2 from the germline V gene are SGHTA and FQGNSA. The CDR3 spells CASSLSAGGTDTQYF. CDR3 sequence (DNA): TGTGCCAGCAGCTTAAGTGCGGGGGGCACAGATACGCAGTATTTT.

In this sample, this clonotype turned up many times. CDR3 DNA: TGTGCCAGCAGGAAGGGGTATGGCTACACCTTC. Its protein product is CASRKGYGYTF. The chain combines TRBV27 with TRBJ1-2, with a possible D match to TRBD1 (5 bases). The ends were cut back, 6 bases at V and 5 bases at J, with 7 bases in the middle. CDR3 length equals 11 residues. Germline V CDR1 and CDR2: MNHEY, SMNVEV (reference sequence).

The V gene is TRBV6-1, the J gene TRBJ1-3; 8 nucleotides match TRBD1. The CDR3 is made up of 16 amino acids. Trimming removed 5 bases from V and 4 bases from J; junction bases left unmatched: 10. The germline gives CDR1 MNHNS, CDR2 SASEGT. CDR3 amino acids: CASSQLPRTGGNTIYF. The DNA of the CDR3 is TGTGCCAGCAGTCAATTACCCCGGACAGGGGGAAACACCATATATTTT.

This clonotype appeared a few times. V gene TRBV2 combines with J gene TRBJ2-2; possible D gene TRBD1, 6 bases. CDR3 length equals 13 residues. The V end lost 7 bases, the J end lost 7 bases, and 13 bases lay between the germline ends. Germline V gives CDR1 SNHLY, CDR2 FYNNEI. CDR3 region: CASTPRGSGELFF. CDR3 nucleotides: TGTGCCAGCACCCCTAGGGGGAGCGGGGAGCTGTTTTTT.

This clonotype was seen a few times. The chain's CDR3 is CASSPDGTSNQPQHF. The CDR3 DNA sequence: TGCGCCAGCAGCCCGGACGGTACTAGCAATCAGCCCCAGCATTTT. The genes are TRBV5-1 and TRBJ1-5; no clear D gene. The CDR3 sequence is 15 residues long. Trimming stripped 4 bases from V and 0 bases from J, with 11 bases between. The V gene's germline CDR1 is SGHRS and CDR2 YFSETQ. The full variable domain, rest sourced from reference TRBV5-1 and TRBJ1-5, is KAGVTQTPRYLIKTRGQQVTLSCSPISGHRSVSWYQQTPGQGLQFLFEYFSETQRNKGNFPGRFSGRQFSNSRSEMNVSTLELGDSALYLCASSPDGTSNQPQHFGDGTRLSIL.

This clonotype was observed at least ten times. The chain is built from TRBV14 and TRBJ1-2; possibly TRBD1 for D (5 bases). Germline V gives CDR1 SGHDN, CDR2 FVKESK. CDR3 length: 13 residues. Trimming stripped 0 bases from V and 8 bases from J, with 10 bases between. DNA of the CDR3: TGTGCCAGCAGCCAAGACAGGGTCTACGGCTACACCTTC. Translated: CASSQDRVYGYTF. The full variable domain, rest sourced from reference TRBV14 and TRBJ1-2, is EAGVTQFPSHSVIEKGQTVTLRCDPISGHDNLYWYRRVMGKEIKFLLHFVKESKQDESGMPNNRFLAERTGGTYSTLKVQPAELEDSGVYFCASSQDRVYGYTFGSGTRLTVV.

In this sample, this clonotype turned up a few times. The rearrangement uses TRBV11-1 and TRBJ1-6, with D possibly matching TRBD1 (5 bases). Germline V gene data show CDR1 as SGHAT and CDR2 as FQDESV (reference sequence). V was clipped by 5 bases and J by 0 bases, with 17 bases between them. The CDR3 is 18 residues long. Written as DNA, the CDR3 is TGTGCCAGCAGCCACCCGGGGGGTGCGAGCTCCTATAATTCACCCCTCCACTTT. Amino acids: CASSHPGGASSYNSPLHF.

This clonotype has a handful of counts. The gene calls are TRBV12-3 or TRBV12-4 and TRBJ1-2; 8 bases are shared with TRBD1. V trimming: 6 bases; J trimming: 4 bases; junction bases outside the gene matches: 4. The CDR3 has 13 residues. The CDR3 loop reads CASSPDRAYGYTF. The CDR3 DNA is TGTGCCAGCAGCCCGGACAGGGCCTATGGCTACACCTTC.

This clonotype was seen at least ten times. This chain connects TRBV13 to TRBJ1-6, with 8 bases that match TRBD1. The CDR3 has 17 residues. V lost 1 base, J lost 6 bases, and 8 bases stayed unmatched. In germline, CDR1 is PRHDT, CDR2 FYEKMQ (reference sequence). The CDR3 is CASSLVSGTGGNSPLHF. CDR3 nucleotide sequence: TGTGCCAGCAGCTTAGTTTCCGGGACAGGTGGTAATTCACCCCTCCACTTT.

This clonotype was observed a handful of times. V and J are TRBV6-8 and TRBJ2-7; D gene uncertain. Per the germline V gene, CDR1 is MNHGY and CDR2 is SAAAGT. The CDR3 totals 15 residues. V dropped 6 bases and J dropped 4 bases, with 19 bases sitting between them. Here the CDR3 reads CASSLPQTGAYEQYF. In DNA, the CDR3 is TGTGCCAGCAGCTTACCTCAGACCGGAGCGTACGAGCAGTACTTC.

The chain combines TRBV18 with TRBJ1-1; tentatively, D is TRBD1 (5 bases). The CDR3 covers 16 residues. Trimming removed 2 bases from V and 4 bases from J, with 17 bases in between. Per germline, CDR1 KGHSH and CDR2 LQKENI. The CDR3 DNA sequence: TGTGCCAGCTCACCAGACCCCTCTGGGGCGGGCACTGAAGCTTTCTTT. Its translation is CASSPDPSGAGTEAFF.

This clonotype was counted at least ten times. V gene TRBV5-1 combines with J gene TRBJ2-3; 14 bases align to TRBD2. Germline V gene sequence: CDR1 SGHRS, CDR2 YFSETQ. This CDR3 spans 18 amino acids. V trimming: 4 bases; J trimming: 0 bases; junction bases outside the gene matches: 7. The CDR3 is CASSSGLAGGLSTDTQYF. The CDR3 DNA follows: TGCGCCAGCAGCAGCGGACTAGCGGGGGGCCTAAGCACAGATACGCAGTATTTT.

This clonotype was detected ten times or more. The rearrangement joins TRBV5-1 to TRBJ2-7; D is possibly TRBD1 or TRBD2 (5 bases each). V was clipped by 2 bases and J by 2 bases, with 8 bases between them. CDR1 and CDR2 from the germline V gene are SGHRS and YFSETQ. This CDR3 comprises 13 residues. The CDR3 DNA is TGCGCCAGCAGCTTTGGGGGAACCTACGAGCAGTACTTC. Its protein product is CASSFGGTYEQYF.

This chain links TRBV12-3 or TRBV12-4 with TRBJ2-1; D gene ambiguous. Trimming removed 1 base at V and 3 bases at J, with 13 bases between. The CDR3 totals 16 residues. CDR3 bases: TGTGCCAGCAGTTTAGTGAGACACCGTAACTACAATGAGCAGTTCTTC. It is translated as CASSLVRHRNYNEQFF.

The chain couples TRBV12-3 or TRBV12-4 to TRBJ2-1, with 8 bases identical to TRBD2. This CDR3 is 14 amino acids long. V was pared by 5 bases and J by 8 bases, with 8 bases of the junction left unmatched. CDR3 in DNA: TGTGCCAGCAGTCCGGGACTAGGGATCTATGAGCAGTTCTTC. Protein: CASSPGLGIYEQFF.

CDR3 in DNA: TGTGCCAGCAGCACGACGGGAAACAGCTTCTACGAGCAGTACTTC. Translating it yields CASSTTGNSFYEQYF. The genes are TRBV9 and TRBJ2-7, with D perhaps TRBD2 (5 bases). V lost 4 bases and J 3 bases, leaving 17 bases between the germline ends. CDR3 length equals 15 residues. Germline loops: CDR1 SGDLS, CDR2 YYNGEE. The complete variable domain, with remaining parts taken from reference TRBV9 and TRBJ2-7, reads DSGVTQTPKHLITATGQRVTLRCSPRSGDLSVYWYQQSLDQGLQFLIQYYNGEERAKGNILERFSAQQFPDLHSELNLSSLELGDSALYFCASSTTGNSFYEQYFGPGTRLTVT.

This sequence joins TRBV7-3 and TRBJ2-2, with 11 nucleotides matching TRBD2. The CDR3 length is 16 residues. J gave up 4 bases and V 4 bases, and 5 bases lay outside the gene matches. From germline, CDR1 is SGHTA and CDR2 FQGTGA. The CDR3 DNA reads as TGTGCCAGCAGCTCGACTAGCGGGGATCGCACCGGGGAGCTGTTTTTT. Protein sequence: CASSSTSGDRTGELFF.